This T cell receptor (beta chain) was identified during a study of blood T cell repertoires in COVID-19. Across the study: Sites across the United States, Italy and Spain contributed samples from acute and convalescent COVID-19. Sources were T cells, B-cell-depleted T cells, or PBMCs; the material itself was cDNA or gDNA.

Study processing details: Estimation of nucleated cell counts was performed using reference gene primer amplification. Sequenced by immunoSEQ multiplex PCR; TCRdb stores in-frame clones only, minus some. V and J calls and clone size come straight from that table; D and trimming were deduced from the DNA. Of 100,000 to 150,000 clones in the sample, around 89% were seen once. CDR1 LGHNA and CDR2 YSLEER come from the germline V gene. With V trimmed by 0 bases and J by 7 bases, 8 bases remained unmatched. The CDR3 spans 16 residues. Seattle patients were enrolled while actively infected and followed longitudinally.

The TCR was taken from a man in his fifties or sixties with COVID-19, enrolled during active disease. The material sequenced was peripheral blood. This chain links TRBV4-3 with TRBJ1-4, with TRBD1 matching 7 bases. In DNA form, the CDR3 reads TGCGCCAGCAGCCAAGATCGTGGGACAGAGGGTGAAAAACTGTTTTTT. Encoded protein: CASSQDRGTEGEKLFF.